A selection of T cell receptor beta chains follows, all from one sample in a study of beta chain features in type 1 diabetes. Sequenced by immunoSEQ multiplex PCR; TCRdb stores in-frame clones only, minus some. The table shows hundreds of thousands of clones, with 13% to 15% occurring only once. The specimen was naive CD4+ T cells from blood. Receptors were obtained from a middle-aged woman in good health. The CDR3 runs from the conserved cysteine through the conserved F or W. A D gene is named only where the DNA matches it firmly. Clone size appears in some rows only: once, few, many, or a class for an expanded clone.

size | D | J | V | CDR3 | DNA
few | TRBD1 | TRBJ2-7 | TRBV28 | CASSSGQGARYEQYF | TGTGCCAGCAGTTCCGGTCAGGGGGCTCGGTACGAGCAGTACTTC
few | TRBD1 | TRBJ1-5 | TRBV6-6 | CASSTRTGRSNQPQHF | TGTGCCAGCAGTACGCGGACAGGGAGGAGCAATCAGCCCCAGCATTTT
. | TRBD2 | TRBJ2-1 | TRBV6-4 | CASSAGLAGGRAEQFF | TGTGCCAGCAGTGCGGGACTAGCGGGGGGGCGAGCTGAGCAGTTCTTC
. | . | TRBJ1-2 | TRBV19 | CASSMPGQRTGYTF | TGTGCCAGTAGTATGCCCGGACAGAGGACAGGCTACACCTTC
few | TRBD1 | TRBJ1-2 | TRBV7-9 | CASSRPEQGVGGYTF | TGTGCCAGCAGCCGTCCGGAACAGGGGGTAGGTGGCTACACCTTC
. | . | TRBJ1-5 | TRBV6-6 | CASRGQNNQPQHF | TGTGCCAGCAGAGGACAGAACAATCAGCCCCAGCATTTT
few | . | TRBJ2-5 | TRBV7-9 | CASSSGRYQETQYF | TGTGCCAGCAGCTCTGGGCGATACCAAGAGACCCAGTACTTC
once | TRBD1 | TRBJ2-7 | TRBV6-5 | CASSYSTGLYEQYF | TGTGCCAGCAGTTACTCGACAGGGCTCTACGAGCAGTACTTC
. | TRBD1 | TRBJ2-3 | TRBV5-6 | CASSRGQGPGDTQYF | TGTGCCAGCAGCCGCGGACAGGGCCCCGGAGATACGCAGTATTTT
. | . | TRBJ2-5 | TRBV5-6 | CASSIPGQYQETQYF | TGTGCCAGCAGCATCCCGGGACAATACCAAGAGACCCAGTACTTC
. | . | TRBJ1-3 | TRBV5-1 | CASSLGDYGNTIYF | TGCGCCAGCAGCTTGGGGGACTATGGAAACACCATATATTTT
. | . | TRBJ1-4 | TRBV7-9 | CASSAGTATNEKLFF | TGTGCCAGCAGCGCCGGGACTGCAACTAATGAAAAACTGTTTTTT
. | . | TRBJ2-3 | TRBV6-5 | CASSYGQLVADTQYF | TGTGCCAGCAGTTATGGCCAGCTAGTTGCGGATACGCAGTATTTT
. | . | TRBJ1-6 | TRBV6-4 | CASREQGDNSPLHF | TGTGCCAGCAGAGAACAGGGCGATAATTCACCCCTCCACTTT
. | . | TRBJ1-2 | TRBV19 | CASSIGGVRNYGYTF | TGTGCCAGTAGTATAGGTGGAGTGAGAAACTATGGCTACACCTTC
many | TRBD1 | TRBJ1-1 | TRBV23-1 | CASSQPGQGNTEAFF | TGCGCCAGCAGTCAACCGGGACAGGGGAACACTGAAGCTTTCTTT
few | . | TRBJ1-5 | TRBV11-2 | CASSLGQKYQPQHF | TGTGCCAGCAGCTTAGGACAGAAATATCAGCCCCAGCATTTT
few | . | TRBJ2-2 | TRBV9 | CASQRGRGNTGELFF | TGTGCCAGCCAGAGGGGGCGGGGGAACACCGGGGAGCTGTTTTTT
. | TRBD1 | TRBJ1-4 | TRBV5-1 | CASSSDRGLVNEKLFF | TGCGCCAGCAGCTCGGACAGGGGGCTGGTTAATGAAAAACTGTTTTTT
few | . | TRBJ2-1 | TRBV9 | CASSATGTEQFF | TGTGCCAGCAGCGCCACCGGGACAGAGCAGTTCTTC
. | TRBD2 | TRBJ2-5 | TRBV5-1 | CASSLAGVLGETQYF | TGCGCCAGCAGCTTAGCGGGGGTTCTGGGAGAGACCCAGTACTTC
few | . | TRBJ1-1 | TRBV6-6 | CASTTGSLNTEAFF | TGTGCCAGCACCACGGGGAGTTTGAACACTGAAGCTTTCTTT
. | TRBD1 | TRBJ1-1 | TRBV6-5 | CASSYGDRRGNTAFF | TGTGCCAGCAGTTACGGGGACAGGCGTGGAAATACCGCTTTCTTT
. | TRBD1 | TRBJ1-5 | TRBV10-3 | CAISGTGGRPQHF | TGTGCCATCAGTGGGACAGGAGGCCGGCCCCAGCATTTT
. | . | TRBJ1-5 | TRBV5-1 | CASSFGDGNQPQHF | TGCGCCAGCAGCTTCGGGGATGGCAATCAGCCCCAGCATTTT
. | . | TRBJ2-2 | TRBV10-3 | CAISDPGETGELFF | TGTGCCATCAGTGATCCAGGGGAGACCGGGGAGCTGTTTTTT
. | TRBD1 | TRBJ2-4 | TRBV25-1 | CASSGLGQGAVNIQYF | TGTGCCAGCAGTGGGTTGGGACAGGGGGCTGTAAACATTCAGTACTTC
. | . | TRBJ1-1 | TRBV7-8 | CASSLVTTEGLMNTEAFF | TGTGCCAGCAGCTTAGTGACGACTGAGGGATTAATGAACACTGAAGCTTTCTTT
. | . | TRBJ1-2 | TRBV7-8 | CASTDENYGYTF | TGTGCCAGCACCGATGAGAACTATGGCTACACCTTC
few | . | TRBJ1-2 | TRBV19 | CASMDRAYGYTF | TGTGCCAGTATGGACAGAGCGTATGGCTACACCTTC
. | TRBD1 | TRBJ1-5 | TRBV6-1 | CASGTATNQPQHF | TGTGCCAGCGGGACAGCGACCAATCAGCCCCAGCATTTT
few | TRBD1 | TRBJ2-2 | TRBV4-1 | CASAPGRGRRNTGELFF | TGCGCCAGCGCTCCGGGCAGGGGGCGGAGGAACACCGGGGAGCTGTTTTTT
few | . | TRBJ1-1 | TRBV5-6 | CASSRGTLNTEAFF | TGTGCCAGCAGCCGGGGAACCTTGAACACTGAAGCTTTCTTT
. | . | TRBJ2-3 | TRBV5-1 | CASSLLANTDTQYF | TGCGCCAGCAGCTTGTTAGCGAACACAGATACGCAGTATTTT
. | . | TRBJ1-1 | TRBV10-3 | CAISVEGGTEAFF | TGTGCCATCAGTGTAGAGGGCGGCACTGAAGCTTTCTTT
. | . | TRBJ1-3 | TRBV4-1 | CASSQEWRGNTIYF | TGCGCCAGCAGCCAAGAGTGGAGGGGAAACACCATATATTTT
few | TRBD2 | TRBJ2-1 | TRBV6-5 | CASSYLGAGGYEQFF | TGTGCCAGCAGTTACCTGGGGGCGGGGGGCTATGAGCAGTTCTTC
. | . | TRBJ2-5 | TRBV5-1 | CASSPGGRETQYF | TGCGCCAGCAGCCCCGGGGGTCGAGAGACCCAGTACTTC
few | TRBD2 | TRBJ2-1 | TRBV6-6 | CASSYTLAGGGNEQFF | TGTGCCAGCAGTTATACCCTAGCGGGGGGCGGTAATGAGCAGTTCTTC
. | . | TRBJ2-3 | TRBV2 | CASSEQGRDTQYF | TGTGCCAGCAGTGAACAGGGCCGCGATACGCAGTATTTT
few | TRBD1 | TRBJ2-7 | TRBV19 | CASSMRQGYEQYF | TGTGCCAGTAGTATGAGACAGGGCTACGAGCAGTACTTC